This TCR beta chain came from a study of CXCR3-negative and CXCR3-positive naive CD8 T cells. CDR3 size: 15 residues. Germline CDR1 and CDR2: SQVTM and ANQGSEA. In terms of frequency, this clonotype is medium-sized. 5' RACE with UMI labels generated the TRB cDNA libraries. TCRdb re-called the 5' RACE reads and gives one entry per CDR3 protein, without DNA. This sample lists some 7,000 distinct CDR3 sequences; its ten largest clones have about 2%. This sequence originates from a human donor in good health. Some clones in this sample may be carry-over from other donors' samples. Specimen: naive CXCR3- CD8+ T cells from blood. This sample's subset: CD45RO-CCR7+CD27+CD95- naive CD8+ T cells lacking CXCR3 (TNR3-). The chain uses TRBV29-1 and TRBJ1-2; TCRdb indicates TRBD1, and absent DNA this call remains unverified. The CDR3 loop is CSVEDRQGAIYGHTF.